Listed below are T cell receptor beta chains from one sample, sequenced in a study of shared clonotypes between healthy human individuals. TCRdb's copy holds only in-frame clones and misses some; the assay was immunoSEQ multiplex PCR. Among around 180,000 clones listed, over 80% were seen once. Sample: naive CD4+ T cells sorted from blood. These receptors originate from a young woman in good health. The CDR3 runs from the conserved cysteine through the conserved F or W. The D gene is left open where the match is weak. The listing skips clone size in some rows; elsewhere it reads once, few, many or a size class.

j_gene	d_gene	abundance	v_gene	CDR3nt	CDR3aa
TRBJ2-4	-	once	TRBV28	TGTGCCAGCAGTTTATCGTCCCGGGGGACAGAAAAAAACATTCAGTACTTC	CASSLSSRGTEKNIQYF
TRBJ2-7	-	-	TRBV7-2	TGTGCCAGCAGCTTAGCGGGGCGGGGCAGCTCTTGGCCCTACGAGCAGTACTTC	CASSLAGRGSSWPYEQYF
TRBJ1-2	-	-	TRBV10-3	TGTGCCATCAGTGAGTCCCACGGGGGAGGCTACACCTTC	CAISESHGGGYTF
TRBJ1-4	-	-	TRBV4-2	TGTGCCAGCTCTGGTCCAGGGAGGGAAAAACTGTTTTTT	CASSGPGREKLFF
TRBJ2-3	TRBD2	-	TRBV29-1	TGCAGCTTATGTAGCGGGAGTAACAACACAGATACGCAGTATTTT	CSLCSGSNNTDTQYF
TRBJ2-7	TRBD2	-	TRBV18	TGTGCCAGCTCACCAGAGTCTCGCGGGAGTAGAGGTGAGCAGTACTTC	CASSPESRGSRGEQYF
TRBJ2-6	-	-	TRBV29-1	TGCAGCGTTGCTGCAGGATCCTCTGGGGCCAACGTCCTGACTTTC	CSVAAGSSGANVLTF
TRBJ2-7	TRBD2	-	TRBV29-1	TGCAGCGTAGCCGGGACTAGCGGGAGGGGCTCCTACGAGCAGTACTTC	CSVAGTSGRGSYEQYF
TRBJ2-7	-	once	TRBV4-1	TGCGCCAGCAGCCCCCTTGCTGATAGAGGGCAGTACTTC	CASSPLADRGQYF
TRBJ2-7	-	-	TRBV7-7	TGTGCCAGCAGCAAGAAGGGCCCATACGAGCAGTACTTC	CASSKKGPYEQYF
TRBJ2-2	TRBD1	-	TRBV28	TGTGCCAGCAAGAGATACTCCGGGACAGTCAACACCGGGGAGCTGTTTTTT	CASKRYSGTVNTGELFF
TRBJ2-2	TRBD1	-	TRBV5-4	TGTGCCAGCAGCCCCCCCTTTAAGGGGGCGGCCGGGGAGCTGTTTTTT	CASSPPFKGAAGELFF
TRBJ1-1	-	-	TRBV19	TGTGCCAGTATTTTTTCGGGTTCAGGGTGGGAGACCACTGAAGCTTTCTTT	CASIFSGSGWETTEAFF
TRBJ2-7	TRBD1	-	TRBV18	TGTGCCAGCTCACTTCCGGGACAGGGGGTCTACGAGCAGTACTTC	CASSLPGQGVYEQYF
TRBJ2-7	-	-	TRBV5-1	TGCGCCAGCAGCCCAGGGACCGGTGAGCAGTACTTC	CASSPGTGEQYF
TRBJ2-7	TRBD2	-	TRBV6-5	TGTGCCAGCAGTTTCGTAGCGGGGATCTCCTACGAGCAGTACTTC	CASSFVAGISYEQYF
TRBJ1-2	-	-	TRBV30	TGTGCCTGGAGTGCGGGAGGGACACCCGTCAACATCAATGGCTACACCTTC	CAWSAGGTPVNINGYTF
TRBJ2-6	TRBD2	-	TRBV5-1	TGCGCCAGCAGCTGGACTAGCGGAGGTTCCTCTGGGGCCAACGTCCTGACTTTC	CASSWTSGGSSGANVLTF
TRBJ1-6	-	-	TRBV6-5	TGTGCCAGCCGTGGGGCGAGCTCCTATAATTCACCCCTCCACTTT	CASRGASSYNSPLHF
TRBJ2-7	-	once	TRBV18	TGTGCCAGCTCACCACCGACGGGTCGGCCCTACGAGCAGTACTTC	CASSPPTGRPYEQYF
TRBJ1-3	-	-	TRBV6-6	TGTGCCAGCAGTAGGACTGCGGGAAACACCATATATTTT	CASSRTAGNTIYF
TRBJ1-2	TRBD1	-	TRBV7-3	TGTGCCAGCAGCTCAGGGACAGGTTTTGGCTACACCTTC	CASSSGTGFGYTF
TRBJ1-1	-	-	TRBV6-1	TGTGCCAGCATCTACGGGGCCCGTGGCACTGAAGCTTTCTTT	CASIYGARGTEAFF
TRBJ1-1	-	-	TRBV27	TGTGCCAGCAGTTTCGGGGGGGTGTACGGAGGCAGAGCTTTCTTT	CASSFGGVYGGRAFF
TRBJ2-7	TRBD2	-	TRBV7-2	TGTGCCAGCAGCTTAGGAGCGGGGATCTACGAGCAGTACTTC	CASSLGAGIYEQYF
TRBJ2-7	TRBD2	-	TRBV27	TGTGCCAGCAGGGGGCTAGCGGGAGGAGCCTACGAGCAGTACTTC	CASRGLAGGAYEQYF
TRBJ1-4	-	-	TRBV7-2	TGTGCCAGCAGCCAGGAGCGGCTTGCAACTAATGAAAAACTGTTTTTT	CASSQERLATNEKLFF
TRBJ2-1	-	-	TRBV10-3	TGTGCCATCAGTAAACCACCAAACAATGAGCAGTTCTTC	CAISKPPNNEQFF
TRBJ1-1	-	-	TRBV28	TGTGCCAGCAGTTTAGATAGTGCGGAGAACACTGAAGCTTTCTTT	CASSLDSAENTEAFF
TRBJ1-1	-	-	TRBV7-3	TGTGCCAGCAGCTTTCAGCGGGGGCGCGCAGCTTTCTTT	CASSFQRGRAAFF
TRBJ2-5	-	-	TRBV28	TGTGCCAGCAGTTTATGGGATACGCAAGAGACCCAGTACTTC	CASSLWDTQETQYF